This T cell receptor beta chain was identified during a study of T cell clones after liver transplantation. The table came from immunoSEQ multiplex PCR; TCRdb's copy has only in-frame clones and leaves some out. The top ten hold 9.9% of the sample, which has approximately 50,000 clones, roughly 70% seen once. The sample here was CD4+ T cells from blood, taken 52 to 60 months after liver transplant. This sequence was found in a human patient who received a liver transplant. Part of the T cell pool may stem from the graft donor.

As DNA, the CDR3 is TGTGCCAGCTCACCGACCGTCTCGCAATCCAATCAGCCCCAGCATTTT. This gives the protein CASSPTVSQSNQPQHF. This sequence joins TRBV18 and TRBJ1-5, with no clear D. Per the germline V gene, CDR1 is KGHSH and CDR2 is LQKENI. This CDR3 spans 16 amino acids. V lost 3 bases to trimming and J lost 3 bases, with 15 bases between them.